Listed below are T cell receptor beta chains from one sample, sequenced in a study of blood T cell repertoires in COVID-19. Sequenced by immunoSEQ multiplex PCR; TCRdb stores in-frame clones only, minus some. The sample consists of 150,000 to 200,000 clones, about 92% of them appearing once. The sequenced sample was peripheral blood. These receptors all stem from a man aged 30 to 39 with COVID-19, enrolled during active disease. The CDR3 runs from the conserved cysteine through the conserved F or W. Each record gives: J gene, D gene, clone size, V gene, CDR3 DNA, CDR3 protein. D genes are given only for firm matches. Size tells how often a clone was seen (once, few, many) or the class of an expanded clone, and some rows leave it out.

TRBJ2-1,.,.,TRBV30,TGTGCCTGGAGTTTTGGAGGGAGGACTGAGCAGTTCTTC,CAWSFGGRTEQFF
TRBJ2-1,TRBD1,.,TRBV3-1/TRBV3-2,TGTGCCAGCAGCCCGATCGGACAGGGTGTACGCAATGAGCAGTTCTTC,CASSPIGQGVRNEQFF
TRBJ1-2,TRBD1,.,TRBV5-6,TGTGCCAGCAGTCTCGTAGGGGACAGCTATCTTAACTATGGCTACACCTTC,CASSLVGDSYLNYGYTF
TRBJ2-2,TRBD1,.,TRBV28,TGTGCCAGCAGCCCCGGGACAGGGAACACCGGGGAGCTGTTTTTT,CASSPGTGNTGELFF
TRBJ2-3,.,.,TRBV7-2,TGTGCCAGCAGCTTAAGTCAGGGGATAGATACGCAGTATTTT,CASSLSQGIDTQYF
TRBJ1-4,.,.,TRBV7-2,TGTGCCAGCAGCTTAGTTCGGGGGGCGAATGAAAAACTGTTTTTT,CASSLVRGANEKLFF
TRBJ2-3,TRBD2,once,TRBV27,TGTGCCAGCAGACCCGGGACTAGCCAACATTTCCGCACAGATACGCAGTATTTT,CASRPGTSQHFRTDTQYF
TRBJ2-1,.,.,TRBV24-1,TGTGCCACCAGTGATGCAGGCGCCGGAATTATAGAGCAGTTCTTC,CATSDAGAGIIEQFF
TRBJ1-3,.,.,TRBV9,TGTGCCAGCAGCCCTGGAGGAGGCTGGAACACCATATATTTT,CASSPGGGWNTIYF
TRBJ1-1,.,.,TRBV7-8,TGTGCCAGCAGCTTCTCCCTCAACTTTAACACTGAAGCTTTCTTT,CASSFSLNFNTEAFF
TRBJ2-7,TRBD1,.,TRBV7-3,TGTGCCAGCAGCTTAACAGGGACAGGGTGGTACGAGCAGTACTTC,CASSLTGTGWYEQYF
TRBJ1-1,TRBD1,few,TRBV15,TGTGCCACCACAGACTTTGGGACAGGGGGTCGTGTCGCTTTCTTT,CATTDFGTGGRVAFF
TRBJ2-5,.,.,TRBV28,TGTGCCAGCAGCGGATATAACAGGGAACTCCAAGAGACCCAGTACTTC,CASSGYNRELQETQYF
TRBJ2-1,TRBD2,.,TRBV18,TGTGCCAGCTCACCACCGATAGCGGGAGGGCAGTTCTTC,CASSPPIAGGQFF
TRBJ1-2,.,few,TRBV19,TGTGCCAGTAGATCCCTCCGGGGGGGAAGCTATGGCTACACCTTC,CASRSLRGGSYGYTF
TRBJ1-4,.,.,TRBV18,TGTGCCAGCTCACCTCCACAGACTAGGGAAAAACTGTTTTTT,CASSPPQTREKLFF
TRBJ2-3,.,once,TRBV5-1,TGCGCCAGCAGCTCCCTACTAAGCACAGATACGCAGTATTTT,CASSSLLSTDTQYF
TRBJ1-1,.,.,TRBV2,TGTGCCAGCAGCAATTTGCGGGGAATAAGCACTGAAGCTTTCTTT,CASSNLRGISTEAFF
TRBJ2-3,.,.,TRBV4-2,TGTGCCAGCAGCCCCAGGGGGAGGGATACGCAGTATTTT,CASSPRGRDTQYF
TRBJ1-1,.,.,TRBV5-1,TGCGCCAGCAGCTTGGGGGCCAGCACTGAAGCTTTCTTT,CASSLGASTEAFF
TRBJ2-1,TRBD1,.,TRBV27,TGTGCCAGCAGTTTTGGGACAGTCGTACACAATGAGCAGTTCTTC,CASSFGTVVHNEQFF
TRBJ1-2,.,.,TRBV21-1,TGTGCCAGCAGCAGTGGGGACAGGGGTCCCTATGGCTACACCTTC,CASSSGDRGPYGYTF